This record looks at one T cell receptor (beta chain) sequence and its context. This sample is part of a study of shared clonotypes between healthy human individuals. Germline trimming cut 3 bases from V and 4 bases from J; bases unmatched to any gene: 5. Germline V gene data show CDR1 as KGHSH and CDR2 as LQKENI. CDR3 length: 14 residues. Method: immunoSEQ multiplex PCR; TCRdb's copy keeps in-frame clones and lacks some. The data contain 550,000 to 850,000 clones, 72% of them singletons. The chain joins TRBV18 to TRBJ1-1; 7 nucleotides align to TRBD1. Material: memory CD4+ T cells sorted from blood. Subset: CD45RA-negative fraction. The source of this sequence is a young woman in good health. As DNA, the CDR3 is TGTGCCAGCTCACCTACAGGGGCGTTCACTGAAGCTTTCTTT. Amino acid sequence: CASSPTGAFTEAFF.